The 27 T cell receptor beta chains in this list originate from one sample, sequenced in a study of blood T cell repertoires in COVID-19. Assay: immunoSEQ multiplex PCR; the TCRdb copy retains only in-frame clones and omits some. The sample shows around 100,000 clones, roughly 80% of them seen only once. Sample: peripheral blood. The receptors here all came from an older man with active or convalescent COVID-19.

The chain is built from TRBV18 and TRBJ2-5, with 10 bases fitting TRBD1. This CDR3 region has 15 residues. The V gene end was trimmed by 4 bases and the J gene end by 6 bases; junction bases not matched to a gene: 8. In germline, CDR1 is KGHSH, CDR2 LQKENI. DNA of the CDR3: TGTGCCAGCTCACAAGGGACAGGGGATTTGAAGACCCAGTACTTC. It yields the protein CASSQGTGDLKTQYF.

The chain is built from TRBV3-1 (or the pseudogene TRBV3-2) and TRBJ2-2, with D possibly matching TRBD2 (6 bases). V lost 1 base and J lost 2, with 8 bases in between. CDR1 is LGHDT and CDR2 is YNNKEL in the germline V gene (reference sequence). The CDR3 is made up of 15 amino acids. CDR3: CASSQGLENTGELFF. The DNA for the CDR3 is TGTGCCAGCAGCCAAGGACTAGAAAACACCGGGGAGCTGTTTTTT.

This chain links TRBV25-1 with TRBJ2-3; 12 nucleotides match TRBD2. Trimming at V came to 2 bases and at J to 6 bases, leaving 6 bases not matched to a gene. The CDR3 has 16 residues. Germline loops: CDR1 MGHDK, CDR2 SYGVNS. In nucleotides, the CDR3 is TGTGCCAGCAGTGAAAAGGCTAGCGGGAGGGCGGATACGCAGTATTTT. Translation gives CASSEKASGRADTQYF.

CDR3 in DNA: TGTGCCAGCAGCGACCTAGCGGGAGGTTCCTACAATGAGCAGTTCTTC. It encodes CASSDLAGGSYNEQFF. The chain couples TRBV9 to TRBJ2-1, with 11 bases that match TRBD2. Germline V gives CDR1 SGDLS, CDR2 YYNGEE. The junction had 3 bases not matched to a gene; V was cut back by 3 bases and J by 1 base. The CDR3 consists of 16 residues.

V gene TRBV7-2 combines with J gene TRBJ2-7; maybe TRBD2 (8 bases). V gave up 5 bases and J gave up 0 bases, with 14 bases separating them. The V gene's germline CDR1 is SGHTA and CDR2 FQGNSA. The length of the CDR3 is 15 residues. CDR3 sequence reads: CASSRDSGSSYEQYF. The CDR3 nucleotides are TGTGCCAGCAGCCGGGACAGCGGGAGCTCCTACGAGCAGTACTTC. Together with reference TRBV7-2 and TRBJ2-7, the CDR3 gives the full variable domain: GAGVSQSPSNKVTEKGKDVELRCDPISGHTALYWYRQSLGQGLEFLIYFQGNSAPDKSGLPSDRFSAERTGGSVSTLTIQRTQQEDSAVYLCASSRDSGSSYEQYFGPGTRLTVT.

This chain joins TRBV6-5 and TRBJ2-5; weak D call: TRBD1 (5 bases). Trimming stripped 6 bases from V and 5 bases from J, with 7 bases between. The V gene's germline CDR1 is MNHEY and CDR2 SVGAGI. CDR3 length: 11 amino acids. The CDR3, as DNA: TGTGCCAGCAGCGCAGGGGAGACCCAGTACTTC. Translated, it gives CASSAGETQYF.

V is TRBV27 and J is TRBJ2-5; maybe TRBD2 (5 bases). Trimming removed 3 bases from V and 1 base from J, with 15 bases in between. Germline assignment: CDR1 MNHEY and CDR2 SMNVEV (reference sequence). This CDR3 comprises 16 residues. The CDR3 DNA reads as TGTGCCAGCAGTTTCGGAGCGGAAACGCTCCAAGAGACCCAGTACTTC. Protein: CASSFGAETLQETQYF.

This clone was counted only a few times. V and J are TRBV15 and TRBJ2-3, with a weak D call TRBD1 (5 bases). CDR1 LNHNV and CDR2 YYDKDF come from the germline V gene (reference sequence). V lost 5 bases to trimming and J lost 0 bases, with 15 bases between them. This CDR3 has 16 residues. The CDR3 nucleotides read TGTGCCACCAGCCCCCGGTGGGGCCTCAGCACAGATACGCAGTATTTT. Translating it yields CATSPRWGLSTDTQYF.

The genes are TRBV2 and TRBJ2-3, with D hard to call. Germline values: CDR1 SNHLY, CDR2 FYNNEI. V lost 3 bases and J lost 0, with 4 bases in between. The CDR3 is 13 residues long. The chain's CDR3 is CASSDVSTDTQYF. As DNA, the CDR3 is TGTGCCAGCAGTGATGTAAGCACAGATACGCAGTATTTT.

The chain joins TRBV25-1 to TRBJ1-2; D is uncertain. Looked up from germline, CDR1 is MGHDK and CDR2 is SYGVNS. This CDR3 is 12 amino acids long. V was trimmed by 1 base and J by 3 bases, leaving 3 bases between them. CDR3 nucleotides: TGTGCCAGCAGTGAATCTTACTATGGCTACACCTTC. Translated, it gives CASSESYYGYTF.

In nucleotides, the CDR3 is TGCAGCGTTGACACCGGCAGGGGGCTATTGACCGGGGAGCTGTTTTTT. It translates to CSVDTGRGLLTGELFF. This sequence joins TRBV29-1 and TRBJ2-2; 8 positions match TRBD1. The CDR3 loop spans 16 amino acids. The germline V gene encodes CDR1 SQVTM and CDR2 ANQGSEA. Unmatched junction bases numbered 11, after V lost 3 bases and J lost 5 bases.

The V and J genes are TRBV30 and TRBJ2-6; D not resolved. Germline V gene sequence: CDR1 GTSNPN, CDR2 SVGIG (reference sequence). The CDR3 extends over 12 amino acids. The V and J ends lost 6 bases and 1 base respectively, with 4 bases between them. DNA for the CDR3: TGTGCCTGTCATTCTGGGGCCAACGTCCTGACTTTC. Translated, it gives CACHSGANVLTF.

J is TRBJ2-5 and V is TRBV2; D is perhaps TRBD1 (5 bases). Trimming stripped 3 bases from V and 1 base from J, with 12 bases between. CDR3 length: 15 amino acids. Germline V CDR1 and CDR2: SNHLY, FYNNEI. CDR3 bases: TGTGCCAGCAGTGATGGAGCAGGGTCCCAAGAGACCCAGTACTTC. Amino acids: CASSDGAGSQETQYF. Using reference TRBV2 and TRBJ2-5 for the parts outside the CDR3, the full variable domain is EPEVTQTPSHQVTQMGQEVILRCVPISNHLYFYWYRQILGQKVEFLVSFYNNEISEKSEIFDDQFSVERPDGSNFTLKIRSTKLEDSAMYFCASSDGAGSQETQYFGPGTRLLVL.

CDR3 DNA sequence: TGCGCCAGCAGCCCGGGGTCGCGTCAGGGGCGAGAAAAACTGTTTTTT. Protein sequence: CASSPGSRQGREKLFF. The gene calls are TRBV5-1 and TRBJ1-4; tentatively, D is TRBD1 (6 bases). The length of the CDR3 is 16 residues. CDR1 is SGHRS and CDR2 is YFSETQ in the germline V gene. Trimming took 4 bases from V and 8 from J, leaving 21 bases between them.

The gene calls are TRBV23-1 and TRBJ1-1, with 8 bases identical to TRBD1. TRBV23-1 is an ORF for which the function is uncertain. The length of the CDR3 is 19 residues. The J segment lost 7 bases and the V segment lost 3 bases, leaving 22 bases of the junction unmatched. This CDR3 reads CASSHSSYLFRGREGEAFF. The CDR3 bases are TGCGCCAGCAGTCATTCATCCTACTTATTCAGGGGGCGCGAAGGTGAAGCTTTCTTT.

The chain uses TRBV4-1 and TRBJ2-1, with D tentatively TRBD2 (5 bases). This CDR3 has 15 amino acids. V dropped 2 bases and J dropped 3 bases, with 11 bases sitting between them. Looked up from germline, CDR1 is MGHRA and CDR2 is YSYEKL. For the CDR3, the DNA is TGCGCCAGCAGCCAATGGCAAGGAGGCTACAATGAGCAGTTCTTC. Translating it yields CASSQWQGGYNEQFF.

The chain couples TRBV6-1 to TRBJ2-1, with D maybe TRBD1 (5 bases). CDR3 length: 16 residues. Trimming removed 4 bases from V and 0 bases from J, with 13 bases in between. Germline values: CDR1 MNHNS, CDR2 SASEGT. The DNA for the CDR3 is TGTGCCAGCAGTGGGAATGGGGCTAGCTCCTACAATGAGCAGTTCTTC. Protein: CASSGNGASSYNEQFF.

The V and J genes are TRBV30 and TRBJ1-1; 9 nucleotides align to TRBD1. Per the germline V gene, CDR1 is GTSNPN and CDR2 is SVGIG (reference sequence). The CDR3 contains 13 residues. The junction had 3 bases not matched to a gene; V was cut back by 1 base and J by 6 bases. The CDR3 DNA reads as TGTGCCTGGAGTGCGGGACAGGGACCTGAAGCTTTCTTT. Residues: CAWSAGQGPEAFF.

CDR3 in amino acids: CATSDLGLAAVSSYNEQFF. The DNA for the CDR3 is TGTGCCACCAGTGACCTGGGACTAGCGGCTGTTAGCTCCTACAATGAGCAGTTCTTC. This chain uses TRBV24-1 with TRBJ2-1; TRBD2 agrees at 11 bases. The CDR3 has 19 amino acids. Trimming took 4 bases from V and 0 from J; bases not matched to a gene: 10. CDR1 KGHDR and CDR2 SFDVKD come from the germline V gene.

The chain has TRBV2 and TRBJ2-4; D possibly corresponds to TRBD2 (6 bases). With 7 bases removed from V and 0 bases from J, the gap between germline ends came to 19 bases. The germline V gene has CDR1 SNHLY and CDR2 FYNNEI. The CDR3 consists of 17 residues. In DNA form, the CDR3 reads TGTGCCAGCAATGCGGAGGGACTCCTTCTAGCCAAAAACATTCAGTACTTC. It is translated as CASNAEGLLLAKNIQYF.

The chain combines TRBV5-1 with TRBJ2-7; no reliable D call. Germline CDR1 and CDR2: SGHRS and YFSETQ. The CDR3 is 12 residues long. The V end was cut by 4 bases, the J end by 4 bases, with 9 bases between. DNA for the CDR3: TGCGCCAGCAGCCATAACGGGTACGAGCAGTACTTC. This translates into CASSHNGYEQYF.

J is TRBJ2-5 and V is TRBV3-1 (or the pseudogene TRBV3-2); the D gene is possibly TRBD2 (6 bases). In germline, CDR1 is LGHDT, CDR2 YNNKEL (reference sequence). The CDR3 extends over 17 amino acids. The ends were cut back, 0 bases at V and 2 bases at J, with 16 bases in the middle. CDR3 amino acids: CASSQDRGAKRQETQYF. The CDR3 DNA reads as TGTGCCAGCAGCCAAGATCGCGGGGCGAAACGACAAGAGACCCAGTACTTC.

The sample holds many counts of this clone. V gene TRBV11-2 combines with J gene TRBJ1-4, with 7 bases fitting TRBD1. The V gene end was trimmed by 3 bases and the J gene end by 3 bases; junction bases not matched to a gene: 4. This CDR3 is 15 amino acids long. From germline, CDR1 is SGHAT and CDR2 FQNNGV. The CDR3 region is CASSLGGQSNEKLFF. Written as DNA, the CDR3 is TGTGCCAGCAGCTTGGGGGGACAGTCTAATGAAAAACTGTTTTTT.

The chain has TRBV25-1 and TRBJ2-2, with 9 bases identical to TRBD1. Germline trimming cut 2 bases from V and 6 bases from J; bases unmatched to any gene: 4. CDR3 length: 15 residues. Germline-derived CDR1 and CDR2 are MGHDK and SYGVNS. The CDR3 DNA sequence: TGTGCCAGCAGTGAACCGGGACAGGGTGCCGGGGAGCTGTTTTTT. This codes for CASSEPGQGAGELFF.

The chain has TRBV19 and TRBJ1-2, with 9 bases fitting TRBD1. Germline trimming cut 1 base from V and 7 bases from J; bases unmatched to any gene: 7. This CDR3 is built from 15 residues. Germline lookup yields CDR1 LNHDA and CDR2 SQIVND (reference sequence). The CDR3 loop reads CASSIVGTGYGGYTF. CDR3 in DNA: TGTGCCAGTAGTATAGTGGGGACAGGGTACGGTGGCTACACCTTC. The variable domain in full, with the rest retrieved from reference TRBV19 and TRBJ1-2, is DGGITQSPKYLFRKEGQNVTLSCEQNLNHDAMYWYRQDPGQGLRLIYYSQIVNDFQKGDIAEGYSVSREKKESFPLTVTSAQKNPTAFYLCASSIVGTGYGGYTFGSGTRLTVV.

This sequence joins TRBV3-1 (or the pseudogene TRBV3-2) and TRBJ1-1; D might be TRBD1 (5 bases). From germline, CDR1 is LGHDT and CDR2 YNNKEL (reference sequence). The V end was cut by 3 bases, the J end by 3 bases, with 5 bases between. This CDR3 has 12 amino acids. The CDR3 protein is CASSHRDTEAFF. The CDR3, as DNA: TGTGCCAGCAGCCACAGGGACACTGAAGCTTTCTTT.

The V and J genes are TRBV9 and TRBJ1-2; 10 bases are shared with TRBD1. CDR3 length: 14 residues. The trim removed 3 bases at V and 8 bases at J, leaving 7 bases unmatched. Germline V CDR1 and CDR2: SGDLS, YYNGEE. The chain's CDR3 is CASSGRGQGMGYTF. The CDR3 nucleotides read TGTGCCAGCAGCGGACGGGGACAGGGGATGGGCTACACCTTC.